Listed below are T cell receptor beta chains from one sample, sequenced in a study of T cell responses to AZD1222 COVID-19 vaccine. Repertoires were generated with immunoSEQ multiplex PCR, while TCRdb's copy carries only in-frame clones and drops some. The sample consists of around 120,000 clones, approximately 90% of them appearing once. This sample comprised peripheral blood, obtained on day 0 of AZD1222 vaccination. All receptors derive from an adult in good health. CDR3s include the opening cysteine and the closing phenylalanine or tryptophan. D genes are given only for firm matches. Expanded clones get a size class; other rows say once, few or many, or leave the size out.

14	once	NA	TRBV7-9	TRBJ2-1	TGTGCCAGCAGCTTAGGGCTAGCTTACAATGAGCAGTTCTTC	CASSLGLAYNEQFF
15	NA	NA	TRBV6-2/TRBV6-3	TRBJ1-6	TGTGCCAGCAGCCCCAACGGGGGATCTACTTCACCCCTCCACTTT	CASSPNGGSTSPLHF
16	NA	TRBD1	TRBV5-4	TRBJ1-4	TGTGCCAGCAGCTCGGGACAGGGGAAGGGTAATGAAAAACTGTTTTTT	CASSSGQGKGNEKLFF
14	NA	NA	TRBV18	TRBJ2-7	TGTGCCAGCTCACCCAGGGGGGATGGATACGAGCAGTACTTC	CASSPRGDGYEQYF
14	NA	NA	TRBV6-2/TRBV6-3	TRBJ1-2	TGTGCCAGCAGTATGGACGACCTGGACTATGGCTACACCTTC	CASSMDDLDYGYTF
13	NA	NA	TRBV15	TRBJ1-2	TGTGCCACCAGCAGAGAAGAAGGTGATGGCTACACCTTC	CATSREEGDGYTF
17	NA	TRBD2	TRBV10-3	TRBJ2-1	TGTGCCATCAGTGTAGGGACTAGCGGGGGACCCTACAATGAGCAGTTCTTC	CAISVGTSGGPYNEQFF
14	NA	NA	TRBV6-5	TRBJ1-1	TGTGCCAGCAGTTACGGGACGGGGAACACTGAAGCTTTCTTT	CASSYGTGNTEAFF
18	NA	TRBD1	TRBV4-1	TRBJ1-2	TGCGCCAGCAGCCAAGATTGGGACAGCTCCCACGCCCCCTATGGCTACACCTTC	CASSQDWDSSHAPYGYTF
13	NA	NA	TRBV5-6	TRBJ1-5	TGTGCCAGCAGCTTGGCCGATACGGAGCCCCAGCATTTT	CASSLADTEPQHF
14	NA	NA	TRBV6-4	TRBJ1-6	TGTGCCAGCAGGGACGACAGAGCAAATTCACCCCTCCACTTT	CASRDDRANSPLHF
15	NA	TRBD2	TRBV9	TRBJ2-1	TGTGCCAGCAGCGCCGTACAGCGGGGGGCCCAGGAGCAGTTCTTC	CASSAVQRGAQEQFF
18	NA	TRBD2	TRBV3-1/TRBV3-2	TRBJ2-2	TGTGCCAGCAGCCAAGAGCACAGGCTAGCGGGCCAAGGAGGGGAGCTGTTTTTT	CASSQEHRLAGQGGELFF
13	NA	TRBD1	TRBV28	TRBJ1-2	TGTGCGTCGGGGACAGGGGTCCGAGGGGGCTACACCTTC	CASGTGVRGGYTF